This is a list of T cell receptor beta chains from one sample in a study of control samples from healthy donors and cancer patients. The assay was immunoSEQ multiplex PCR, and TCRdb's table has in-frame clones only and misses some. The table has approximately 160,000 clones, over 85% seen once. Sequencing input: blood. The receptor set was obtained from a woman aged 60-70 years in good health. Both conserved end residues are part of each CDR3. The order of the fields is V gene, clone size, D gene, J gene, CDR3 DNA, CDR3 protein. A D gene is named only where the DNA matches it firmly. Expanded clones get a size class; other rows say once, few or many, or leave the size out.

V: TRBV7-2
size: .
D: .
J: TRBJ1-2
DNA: TGTGCCAGCAGCGCAGAGTGGGGTCATGGCTACACCTTC
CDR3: CASSAEWGHGYTF

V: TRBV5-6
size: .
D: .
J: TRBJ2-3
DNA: TGTGCCAGCAGCTATCGAGCAGGGTCGGATACGCAGTATTTT
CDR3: CASSYRAGSDTQYF

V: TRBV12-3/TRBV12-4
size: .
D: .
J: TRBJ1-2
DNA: TGTGCCAGCAGCCAGGGACGGTCCTATGGCTACACCTTC
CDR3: CASSQGRSYGYTF

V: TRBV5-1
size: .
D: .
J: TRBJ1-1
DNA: TGCGCCAGCAGCTTGGGCAGGGTTGGTCCCAACACTGAAGCTTTCTTT
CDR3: CASSLGRVGPNTEAFF

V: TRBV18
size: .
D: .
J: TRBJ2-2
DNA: TGTGCCAGCTCACCGTCTAGCAGAGTACCTCTTACCGGGGAGCTGTTTTTT
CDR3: CASSPSSRVPLTGELFF

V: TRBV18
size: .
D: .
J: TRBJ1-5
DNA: TGTGCCAGCTCACCACGGGGGGATCAGCCCCAGCATTTT
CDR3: CASSPRGDQPQHF

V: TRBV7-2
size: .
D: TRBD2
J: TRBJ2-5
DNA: TGTGCCAGCAGCCCCGGGGGGGGATACCAAGAGACCCAGTACTTC
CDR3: CASSPGGGYQETQYF

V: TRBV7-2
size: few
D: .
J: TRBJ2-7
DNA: TGTGCCAGCAGCTTAATGAAGGCGTCCTACGAGCAGTACTTC
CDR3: CASSLMKASYEQYF

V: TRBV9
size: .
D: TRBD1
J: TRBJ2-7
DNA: TGTGCCAGCAGCGCTGGGACACAGGGGGTCTACGAGCAGTACTTC
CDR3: CASSAGTQGVYEQYF

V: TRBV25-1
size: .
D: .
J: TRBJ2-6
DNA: TGTGCCAGCAGTGAATACAGTGGGGCTGGGGCCAACGTCCTGACTTTC
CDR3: CASSEYSGAGANVLTF

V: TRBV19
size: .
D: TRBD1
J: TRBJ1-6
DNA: TGTGCCAGTAGTACAGGGGGCGGTCGTAATTCACCCCTCCACTTT
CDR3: CASSTGGGRNSPLHF

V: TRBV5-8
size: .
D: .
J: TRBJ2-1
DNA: TGTGCCAGCACCAAATGGGGTGGAACAGTGACCTACAATGAGCAGTTCTTC
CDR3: CASTKWGGTVTYNEQFF

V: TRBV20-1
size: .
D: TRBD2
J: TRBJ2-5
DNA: TGCAGTGCTAGTGATAGCGGGGAGGAGACCCAGTACTTC
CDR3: CSASDSGEETQYF

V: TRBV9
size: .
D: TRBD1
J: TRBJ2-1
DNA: TGTGCCAGCAGCCTGCCGGACAGGGTCCAGTTCTTC
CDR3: CASSLPDRVQFF

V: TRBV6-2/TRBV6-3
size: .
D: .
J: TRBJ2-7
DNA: TGTGCCAGCAGTCAGACCTACGAGCAGTACTTC
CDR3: CASSQTYEQYF

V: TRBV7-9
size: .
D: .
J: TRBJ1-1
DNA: TGTGCCAGCAGCTTAGCCGGGGCCGGCAATAATGAAGCTTTCTTT
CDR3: CASSLAGAGNNEAFF

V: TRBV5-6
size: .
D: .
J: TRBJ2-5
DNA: TGTGCCAGCAAACCTCGGGCCAGAGAGACCCAGTACTTC
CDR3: CASKPRARETQYF

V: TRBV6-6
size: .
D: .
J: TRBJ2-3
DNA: TGTGCCAGCAGGGGGCCCTTGGGACACAGCACAGATACGCAGTATTTT
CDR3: CASRGPLGHSTDTQYF

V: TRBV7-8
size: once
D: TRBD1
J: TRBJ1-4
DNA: TGTGCCAGCAGCTTCCGGGCAGGGGGCCCGTTGGAGGAAAAACTGTTTTTT
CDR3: CASSFRAGGPLEEKLFF

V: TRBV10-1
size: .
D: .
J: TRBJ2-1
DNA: TGCGCCAGCAGTGAGTCGCAAGGACCCTTTGATGAGCAGTTCTTC
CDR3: CASSESQGPFDEQFF

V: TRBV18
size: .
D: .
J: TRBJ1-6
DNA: TGTGCCAGCCGCCCCGGGATTGTAAGGTCACCCCTCCACTTT
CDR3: CASRPGIVRSPLHF

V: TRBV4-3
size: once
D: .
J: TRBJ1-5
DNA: TGCGCCAGCAGCCAAGATTTAAGGCAGGGGAGCCAGCCCCAGCATTTT
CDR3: CASSQDLRQGSQPQHF

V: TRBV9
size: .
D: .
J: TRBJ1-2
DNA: TGTGCCAGCAGCGTAGTGGAGGGTTCGGATGGCTACACCTTC
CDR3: CASSVVEGSDGYTF

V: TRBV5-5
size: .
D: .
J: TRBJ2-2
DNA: TGTGCCAGCAGCCGAGGACAGCTTGACACCGGGGAGCTGTTTTTT
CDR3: CASSRGQLDTGELFF